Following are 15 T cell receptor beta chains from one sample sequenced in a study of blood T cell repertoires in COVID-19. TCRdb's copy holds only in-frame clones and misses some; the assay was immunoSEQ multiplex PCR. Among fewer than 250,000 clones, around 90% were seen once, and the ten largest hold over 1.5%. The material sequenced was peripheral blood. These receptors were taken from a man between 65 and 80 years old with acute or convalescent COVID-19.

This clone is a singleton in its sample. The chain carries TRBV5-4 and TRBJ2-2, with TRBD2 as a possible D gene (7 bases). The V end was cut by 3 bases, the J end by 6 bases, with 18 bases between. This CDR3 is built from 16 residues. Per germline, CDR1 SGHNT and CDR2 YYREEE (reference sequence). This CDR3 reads CASSSRTGGNAGELFF. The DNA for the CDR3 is TGTGCCAGCAGCTCCCGAACGGGGGGCAACGCCGGGGAGCTGTTTTTT.

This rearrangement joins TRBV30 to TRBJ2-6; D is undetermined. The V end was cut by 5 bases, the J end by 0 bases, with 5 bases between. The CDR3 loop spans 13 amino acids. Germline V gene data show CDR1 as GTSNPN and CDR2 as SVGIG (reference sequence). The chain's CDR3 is CAWGNSGANVLTF. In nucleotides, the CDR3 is TGTGCCTGGGGTAACTCTGGGGCCAACGTCCTGACTTTC.

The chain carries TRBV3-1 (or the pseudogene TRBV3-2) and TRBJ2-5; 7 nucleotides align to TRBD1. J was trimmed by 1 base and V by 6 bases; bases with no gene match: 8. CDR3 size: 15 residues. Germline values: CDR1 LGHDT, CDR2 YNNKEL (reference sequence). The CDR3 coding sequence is TGTGCCAGCAGAAGACAGGGTCGCTTCCAAGAGACCCAGTACTTC. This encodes CASRRQGRFQETQYF.

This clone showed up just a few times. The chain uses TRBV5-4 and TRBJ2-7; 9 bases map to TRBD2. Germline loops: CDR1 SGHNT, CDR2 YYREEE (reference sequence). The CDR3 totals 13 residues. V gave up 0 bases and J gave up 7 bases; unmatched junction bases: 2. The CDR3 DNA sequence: TGTGCCAGCAGCTTGGCCGCGGGAGGGGAGCAGTACTTC. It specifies CASSLAAGGEQYF.

CDR3 region: CASSQDVAQGGEKLFF. CDR3 sequence (DNA): TGCGCCAGCAGCCAAGATGTGGCCCAAGGGGGTGAAAAACTGTTTTTT. This chain links TRBV4-3 with TRBJ1-4, with D possibly being TRBD1 (6 bases). The V end was cut by 0 bases, the J end by 7 bases, with 15 bases between. The CDR3 has 16 residues. Looked up from germline, CDR1 is LGHNA and CDR2 is YSLEER.

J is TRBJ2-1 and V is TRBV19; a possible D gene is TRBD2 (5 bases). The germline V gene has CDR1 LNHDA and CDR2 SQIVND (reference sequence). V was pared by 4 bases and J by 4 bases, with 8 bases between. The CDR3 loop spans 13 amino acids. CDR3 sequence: CASSTGIYNEQFF. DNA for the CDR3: TGTGCCAGTAGTACCGGGATTTACAATGAGCAGTTCTTC.

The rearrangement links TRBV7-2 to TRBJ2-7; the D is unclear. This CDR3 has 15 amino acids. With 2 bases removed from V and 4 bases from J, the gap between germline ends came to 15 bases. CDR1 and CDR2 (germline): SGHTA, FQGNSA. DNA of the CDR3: TGTGCCAGCAGCTTAACCTCGGCTAGTAAGTACGAGCAGTACTTC. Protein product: CASSLTSASKYEQYF. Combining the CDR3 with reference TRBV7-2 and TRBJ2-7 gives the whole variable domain GAGVSQSPSNKVTEKGKDVELRCDPISGHTALYWYRQSLGQGLEFLIYFQGNSAPDKSGLPSDRFSAERTGGSVSTLTIQRTQQEDSAVYLCASSLTSASKYEQYFGPGTRLTVT.

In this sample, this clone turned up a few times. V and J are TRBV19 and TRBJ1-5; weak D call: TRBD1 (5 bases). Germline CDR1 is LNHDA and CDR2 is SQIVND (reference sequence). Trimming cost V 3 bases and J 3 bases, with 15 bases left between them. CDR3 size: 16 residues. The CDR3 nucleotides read TGTGCCAGTAGTATCATGTCAGGGCTGATCAATCAGCCCCAGCATTTT. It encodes CASSIMSGLINQPQHF.

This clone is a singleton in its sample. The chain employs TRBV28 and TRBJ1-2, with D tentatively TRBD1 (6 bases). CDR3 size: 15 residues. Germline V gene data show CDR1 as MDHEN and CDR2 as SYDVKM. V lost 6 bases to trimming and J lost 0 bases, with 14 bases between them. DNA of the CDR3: TGTGCCAGCAGCCAGACGACAGGAACTAACTATGGCTACACCTTC. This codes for CASSQTTGTNYGYTF.

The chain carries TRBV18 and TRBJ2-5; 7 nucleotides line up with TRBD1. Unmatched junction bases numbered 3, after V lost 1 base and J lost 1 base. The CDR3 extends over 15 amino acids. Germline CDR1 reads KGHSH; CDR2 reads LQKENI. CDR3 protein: CASSPLRTGQETQYF. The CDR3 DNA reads TGTGCCAGCTCACCACTAAGGACAGGCCAAGAGACCCAGTACTTC.

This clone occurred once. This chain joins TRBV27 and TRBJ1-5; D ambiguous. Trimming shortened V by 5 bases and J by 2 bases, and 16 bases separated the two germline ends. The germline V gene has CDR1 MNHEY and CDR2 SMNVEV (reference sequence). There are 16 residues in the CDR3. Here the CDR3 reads CASSPGWSAGNQPQHF. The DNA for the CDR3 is TGTGCCAGCAGTCCCGGGTGGTCCGCCGGCAATCAGCCCCAGCATTTT.

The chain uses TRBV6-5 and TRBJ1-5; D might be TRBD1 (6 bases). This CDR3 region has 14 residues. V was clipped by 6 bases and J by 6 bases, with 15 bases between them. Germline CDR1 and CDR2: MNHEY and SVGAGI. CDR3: CASRDSNRGQPQHF. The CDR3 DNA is TGTGCCAGCAGGGACAGCAACAGAGGTCAGCCCCAGCATTTT.

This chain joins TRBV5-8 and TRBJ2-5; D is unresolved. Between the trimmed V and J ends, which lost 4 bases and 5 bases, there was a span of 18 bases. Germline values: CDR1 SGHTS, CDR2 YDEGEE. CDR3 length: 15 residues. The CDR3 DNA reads TGTGCCAGCAGCCCGCGAGGCCAGTTTGGGGAGACCCAGTACTTC. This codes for CASSPRGQFGETQYF.

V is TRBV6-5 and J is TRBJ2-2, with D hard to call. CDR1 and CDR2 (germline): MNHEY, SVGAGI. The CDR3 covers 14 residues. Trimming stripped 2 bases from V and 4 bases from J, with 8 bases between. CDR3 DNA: TGTGCCAGCAGTTACGCCGGGTTCACCGGGGAGCTGTTTTTT. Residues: CASSYAGFTGELFF.

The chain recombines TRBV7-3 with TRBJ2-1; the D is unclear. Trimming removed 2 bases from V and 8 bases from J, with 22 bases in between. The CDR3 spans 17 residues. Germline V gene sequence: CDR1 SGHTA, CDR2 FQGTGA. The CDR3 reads CASSLLGHGSPFDEQFF. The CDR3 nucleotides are TGTGCCAGCAGCTTACTTGGTCACGGTTCCCCCTTCGATGAGCAGTTCTTC.